The clone carrying this T cell receptor beta chain was seen a handful of times. The antigen remains unidentified. MiXCR, applied by TCRdb to the 5' RACE reads, yields one record per CDR3 protein. This repertoire shows a few hundred thousand distinct CDR3 sequences, roughly 15% found once; its top ten account for around 0.48%. The data belong to a study of identical twins. The CDR3 runs 14 residues. Germline-derived CDR1 and CDR2 are SGHRS and YFSETQ. The V and J ends lost 3 bases and 2 bases, in that order; junction bases with no gene match: 2. Regarding the study as a whole: The abundant beta clonotypes from cord blood had fewer insertions, and memory repertoires had none of this.

These data also formed part of another study, on yellow fever vaccine responses in identical twins. From that study: Vaccine T cell responses of twins reportedly seemed partly convergent and partly personalized.

This sequence originates from a woman under 30 in good health. Material for sequencing was CD4+ T cells sorted from blood. The chain joins TRBV5-1 to TRBJ2-3; 8 nucleotides align to TRBD1. The CDR3 DNA follows: TGCGCCAGCAGCTCGGACAGGGTCACAGATACGCAGTATTTT. Translation: CASSSDRVTDTQYF.